The T cell receptor (beta chain) described here comes from a study of blood T cell repertoires in COVID-19. Study-wide context: The United States, Italy and Spain were the sources of the acute and convalescent COVID-19 samples.

Patients in Seattle were enrolled during active infection, then followed longitudinally. Libraries were prepared by immunoSEQ multiplex PCR; TCRdb keeps only in-frame clonotypes and omits some of them. The sample holds fewer than 300,000 clones, about nine tenths seen once. With V trimmed by 7 bases and J by 6 bases, 4 bases remained unmatched. There are 11 residues in the CDR3. Germline V CDR1 and CDR2: SQVTM, ANQGSEA. Sequenced sample: peripheral blood. This chain joins TRBV29-1 and TRBJ2-7; 9 bases align to TRBD1. The sequence was obtained from a person between 18 and 35 years old with COVID-19, enrolled during active disease. The CDR3 protein is CSAMDRGEQYF. CDR3 nucleotide sequence: TGCAGCGCTATGGACAGGGGCGAGCAGTACTTC.